Sequencing of this T cell receptor (beta chain) was carried out in a study of beta chain features in type 1 diabetes. V gave up 5 bases and J gave up 3 bases; unmatched junction bases: 7. The CDR3 totals 16 residues. CDR1 SGHAT and CDR2 FQNNGV come from the germline V gene. Isolated RNA was reverse transcribed in full, so expressed TCRB transcripts were sequenced. Repertoires were generated with immunoSEQ multiplex PCR, while TCRdb's copy carries only in-frame clones and drops some. The sample consists of roughly 150,000 clones, approximately 8% of them appearing once. Study-level results: Patients with Type 1 diabetes showed moderately but significantly shorter TCRB CDR3s in all four CD4+ subsets.

Points on this clone: Its antigen remains unidentified.

This chain links TRBV11-2 with TRBJ2-3; TRBD2 agrees at 11 bases. This sequence originates from a man between 18 and 29 years old with type 1 diabetes. The sample was central memory CD4+ T cells from blood. The chain's CDR3 is CASSRRLAGSTDTQYF. DNA for the CDR3: TGTGCCAGCAGCCGCCGACTAGCGGGGTCTACAGATACGCAGTATTTT.